Each of the 28 T cell receptor beta chains below was sequenced from the same sample in a study of regulatory T cells in long-lasting Graves disease. CDR3-region Arm-PCR and iRepertoire HTBI primers produced the TCR beta libraries. One entry per CDR3 protein results from TCRdb running MiXCR on the multiplex PCR reads. The sample has some 430,000 distinct CDR3 sequences; 20% to 25% are singletons. The time point: persistent/refractory GD, antithyroid drugs over 5 years with positive TRAb. Following extraction of RNA from PBMCs, that RNA was used to make the TCR library. This specimen consisted of peripheral blood mononuclear cells (PBMCs), obtained when the disease was refractory, from a patient treated with antithyroid drugs. These receptors all stem from a female donor with Graves disease.

The chain combines TRBV11-2 with TRBJ2-7; D might be TRBD1 (6 bases). The V gene lost 1 base and the J gene lost 7 bases, with 14 bases spanning the gap. Germline CDR1 reads SGHAT; CDR2 reads FQNNGV. CDR3 length: 14 amino acids. The chain's CDR3 is CASSLGPGDEEQYF. DNA of the CDR3: TGTGCCAGCAGCTTAGGCCCAGGGGATGAGGAGCAGTACTTC.

This chain links TRBV9 with TRBJ2-7, with D perhaps TRBD2 (6 bases). Germline V gene data show CDR1 as SGDLS and CDR2 as YYNGEE. The CDR3 contains 14 residues. V dropped 4 bases and J dropped 6 bases, with 17 bases sitting between them. The CDR3 coding sequence is TGTGCCAGCAGCCCAGGGACTGACCGGAGCGAGCAGTACTTC. Amino acid sequence: CASSPGTDRSEQYF.

This clonotype was observed a few times. The chain joins TRBV11-2 to TRBJ2-5; the match to TRBD2 covers 8 bases. Trimming removed 4 bases from V and 1 base from J; junction bases left unmatched: 8. Germline CDR1 and CDR2: SGHAT and FQNNGV. There are 16 residues in the CDR3. CDR3 residues: CASSSPPGGSQETQYF. DNA for the CDR3: TGTGCCAGCAGCTCACCCCCGGGGGGGAGCCAAGAGACCCAGTACTTC. The variable domain in full, completed from reference TRBV11-2 and TRBJ2-5, reads EAGVAQSPRYKIIEKRQSVAFWCNPISGHATLYWYQQILGQGPKLLIQFQNNGVVDDSQLPKDRFSAERLKGVDSTLKIQPAKLEDSAVYLCASSSPPGGSQETQYFGPGTRLLVL.

This clonotype was found many times. The chain is built from TRBV6-2 or TRBV6-3 and TRBJ1-5, with TRBD1 as a possible D gene (6 bases). The CDR3 extends over 15 amino acids. Germline CDR1 and CDR2: MNHEY and SVGEGT. V shed 4 bases and J shed 4 bases, with 14 bases lying between them. CDR3 DNA: TGTGCCAGCAGTTCCGGGACACCGACGAATCAGCCCCAGCATTTT. Translation gives CASSSGTPTNQPQHF.

This clonotype showed up many times. The chain combines TRBV19 with TRBJ1-2; possibly TRBD1 for D (6 bases). Germline CDR1 and CDR2: LNHDA and SQIVND (reference sequence). Trimming removed 0 bases at V and 7 bases at J, with 12 bases between. This CDR3 has 14 amino acids. CDR3 sequence: CASSIDLQGTGYTF. CDR3 nucleotides: TGTGCCAGTAGTATAGATCTTCAGGGGACTGGCTACACCTTC.

The CDR3 DNA sequence: TGTGCCAGCACCCGGACAGGAGAGGGGGACTATGGCTACACCTTC. Translating it yields CASTRTGEGDYGYTF. The chain recombines TRBV27 with TRBJ1-2, with 7 nucleotides matching TRBD1. The ends lost 7 bases at V and 3 bases at J; junction bases unmatched: 11. The CDR3 runs 15 residues. Germline CDR1 and CDR2: MNHEY and SMNVEV (reference sequence).

The V call is TRBV7-3, the J call TRBJ2-2, with D perhaps matching TRBD1 (6 bases). Trimming pared 4 bases from V and 7 bases from J, leaving 7 bases between. Germline CDR1 is SGHTA and CDR2 is FQGTGA. This CDR3 spans 12 amino acids. CDR3 DNA sequence: TGTGCCAGCAGCTCACAGGGCGGGGAGCTGTTTTTT. The encoded protein is CASSSQGGELFF.

The table lists this clonotype with many counts. The chain links TRBV2 to TRBJ2-2; D remains unclear. This CDR3 is built from 13 residues. V lost 10 bases, J lost 6 bases, and 15 bases lay in between. Germline V gives CDR1 SNHLY, CDR2 FYNNEI. CDR3 DNA: TGTGCCACCCAAGATCAGGATCCCGGGGAGCTGTTTTTT. The encoded protein is CATQDQDPGELFF. The complete variable domain, with remaining parts taken from reference TRBV2 and TRBJ2-2, reads EPEVTQTPSHQVTQMGQEVILRCVPISNHLYFYWYRQILGQKVEFLVSFYNNEISEKSEIFDDQFSVERPDGSNFTLKIRSTKLEDSAMYFCATQDQDPGELFFGEGSRLTVL.

This clonotype turned up a few times. V is TRBV24-1 and J is TRBJ2-3; D unclear. V gave up 5 bases and J gave up 3 bases, with 5 bases separating them. The CDR3 runs 12 residues. The germline gives CDR1 KGHDR, CDR2 SFDVKD. CDR3 DNA sequence: TGTGCCACCAGTGCGGCTACAGATACGCAGTATTTT. It is translated as CATSAATDTQYF.

This chain joins TRBV19 and TRBJ1-2; TRBD1 might be the D (5 bases). CDR3 length equals 15 residues. V was clipped by 1 base and J by 1 base, with 10 bases between them. Looked up from germline, CDR1 is LNHDA and CDR2 is SQIVND (reference sequence). The CDR3 region has the DNA TGTGCCAGTAGTATAGGGGGCAGGAGTAACTATGGCTACACCTTC. Translating gives CASSIGGRSNYGYTF.

This clonotype has only a few counts. The chain carries TRBV5-1 and TRBJ1-4, with D possibly matching TRBD1 (6 bases). This CDR3 is built from 18 residues. Trimming removed 4 bases from V and 0 bases from J, with 19 bases in between. From germline, CDR1 is SGHRS and CDR2 YFSETQ. CDR3 bases: TGCGCCAGCAGCCCCAGGACAGTCCGAGTTGCAACTAATGAAAAACTGTTTTTT. It yields the protein CASSPRTVRVATNEKLFF.

The chain combines TRBV29-1 with TRBJ1-1, with a weak D call TRBD1 (5 bases). The ends were cut back, 1 base at V and 0 bases at J, with 9 bases in the middle. Per the germline V gene, CDR1 is SQVTM and CDR2 is ANQGSEA. CDR3 length: 14 amino acids. DNA for the CDR3: TGCAGCGTTGAAGGGGACGGTTTGAACACTGAAGCTTTCTTT. It codes for CSVEGDGLNTEAFF. Together with reference TRBV29-1 and TRBJ1-1, the CDR3 gives the full variable domain: SAVISQKPSRDICQRGTSLTIQCQVDSQVTMMFWYRQQPGQSLTLIATANQGSEATYESGFVIDKFPISRPNLTFSTLTVSNMSPEDSSIYLCSVEGDGLNTEAFFGQGTRLTVV.

Concerning this clonotype: A read error may explain this, as a much larger clone is one base away. V usage is TRBV2 and J usage is TRBJ1-5; D not resolved. The CDR3 is made up of 16 amino acids. Germline CDR1 SNHLY, CDR2 FYNNEI. CDR3 residues: CANSEIGSDSNQPQHF. CDR3 DNA: TGTGCCAACAGTGAAATAGGATCAGATAGCAATCAGCCCCAGCATTTT.

This clonotype was seen many times. The rearrangement uses TRBV24-1 and TRBJ2-2, with D perhaps TRBD2 (5 bases). The CDR3 spans 16 residues. CDR1 is KGHDR, CDR2 SFDVKD, per germline. The V gene lost 5 bases and the J gene lost 6 bases, with 18 bases spanning the gap. The CDR3 sequence is CATSAVAGPAAGELFF. Written as DNA, the CDR3 is TGTGCCACCAGTGCCGTGGCGGGCCCCGCTGCCGGGGAGCTGTTTTTT.

V usage is TRBV2 and J usage is TRBJ2-3; TRBD1 matches 10 bases. This CDR3 contains 15 residues. V was clipped by 6 bases and J by 2 bases; unmatched bases: 5. The germline V gene encodes CDR1 SNHLY and CDR2 FYNNEI. CDR3 region: CASRRDRGFTDTQYF. Written as DNA, the CDR3 is TGTGCCAGCAGACGGGACAGGGGTTTCACAGATACGCAGTATTTT.

This clonotype was picked up many times. The V and J genes are TRBV29-1 and TRBJ2-5, with D unresolved. The CDR3 sequence is 13 residues long. Germline CDR1 and CDR2: SQVTM and ANQGSEA. V was clipped by 3 bases and J by 6 bases, with 14 bases between them. The CDR3 DNA sequence: TGCAGCGTTGATGTGGGTCCCGGGCAGACCCAGTACTTC. This translates into CSVDVGPGQTQYF.

The chain uses TRBV5-1 and TRBJ1-1, with 7 positions matching TRBD1. Losses at the gene ends were 4 bases for V and 5 bases for J; bases not matched to a gene: 11. Germline-derived CDR1 and CDR2 are SGHRS and YFSETQ. This CDR3 comprises 15 residues. CDR3 region: CASSPDWGRGTEAFF. CDR3 bases: TGCGCCAGCAGCCCCGATTGGGGCAGGGGGACTGAAGCTTTCTTT.

In its sample, this clonotype was seen a few times. J is TRBJ1-4 and V is TRBV6-4; D is undetermined. Per the germline V gene, CDR1 is MRHNA and CDR2 is SNTAGT. This CDR3 contains 13 residues. The CDR3 loop is CYIWTDLNEKLFF. In DNA form, the CDR3 reads TGTTATATCTGGACGGACCTTAATGAAAAACTGTTTTTT.

The sample holds a few counts of this clonotype. The chain combines TRBV30 with TRBJ2-7; the D gene could be TRBD1 or TRBD2 (6 bases each). CDR1 and CDR2 (germline): GTSNPN, SVGIG (reference sequence). The CDR3 consists of 13 residues. Deletions cut 0 bases from V and 6 bases from J, with 12 bases between. The CDR3 is CAWSVTGAVEQYF. The CDR3 DNA follows: TGTGCCTGGAGTGTAACGGGGGCGGTCGAGCAGTACTTC.

There are a few counts of this clonotype. The V and J genes are TRBV9 and TRBJ2-7; D is possibly TRBD2 (7 bases). This CDR3 has 15 residues. Germline lookup yields CDR1 SGDLS and CDR2 YYNGEE. Trimming shortened V by 0 bases and J by 7 bases, and 17 bases separated the two germline ends. CDR3 in DNA: TGTGCCAGCAGCGTAGAAGGCGGGGGCTCCGGGGAGCAGTACTTC. It codes for CASSVEGGGSGEQYF.

The chain recombines TRBV6-2 or TRBV6-3 with TRBJ2-2; 11 bases line up with TRBD1. The CDR3 is 16 residues long. Germline CDR1 is MNHEY and CDR2 is SVGEGT. V lost 5 bases, J lost 8 bases, and 10 bases stayed unmatched. The CDR3 DNA reads TGTGCCAGCAGTCACAGGGACAGGGGGGTTGCGGGGGAGCTGTTTTTT. Its translation: CASSHRDRGVAGELFF.

This clonotype appeared many times. The J gene is TRBJ2-5, the V gene TRBV20-1; perhaps D is TRBD1 or TRBD2 (5 bases each). Trimming pared 1 base from V and 2 bases from J, leaving 14 bases between. The CDR3 has 15 residues. Looked up from germline, CDR1 is DFQATT and CDR2 is SNEGSKA (reference sequence). The CDR3 here is CSARGIGDLQETQYF. For the CDR3, the DNA is TGCAGTGCTAGAGGGATCGGGGACCTTCAAGAGACCCAGTACTTC.

This clonotype has more than one count but fewer than ten. The V call is TRBV12-3 or TRBV12-4, the J call TRBJ1-5; 7 bases fit TRBD1. The CDR3 is 15 residues long. The J segment lost 6 bases and the V segment lost 6 bases, leaving 11 bases of the junction unmatched. This CDR3 is CASSESGGSGQPQHF. The CDR3 nucleotides are TGTGCCAGCAGCGAATCAGGGGGATCCGGTCAGCCCCAGCATTTT.

This sequence joins TRBV12-3 or TRBV12-4 and TRBJ1-1; D remains ambiguous. V was pared by 4 bases and J by 3 bases, with 12 bases between. The CDR3 is made up of 14 amino acids. The CDR3 nucleotides read TGTGCCAGCAGTTCGGACCCGAGGGACACTGAAGCTTTCTTT. Protein: CASSSDPRDTEAFF.

This clonotype was detected a few times. This chain uses TRBV27 with TRBJ1-2; D unclear. CDR1 is MNHEY and CDR2 is SMNVEV in the germline V gene (reference sequence). V gave up 1 base and J gave up 0 bases, with 9 bases separating them. This CDR3 spans 15 amino acids. This CDR3 is CASSLYVSPNYGYTF. The CDR3 nucleotides are TGTGCCAGCAGTTTATATGTCAGCCCTAACTATGGCTACACCTTC.

This clonotype was detected ten times or more. The V call is TRBV7-9, the J call TRBJ2-5, with D perhaps TRBD2 (6 bases). V was trimmed by 5 bases and J by 2 bases, leaving 15 bases between them. Germline V gene lookup returns CDR1 SEHNR and CDR2 FQNEAQ (reference sequence). This CDR3 has 15 amino acids. This chain's CDR3 is CASSLRGGEQETQYF. Written as DNA, the CDR3 is TGTGCCAGCAGCCTCCGGGGAGGAGAGCAAGAGACCCAGTACTTC.

This clonotype was detected only a few times. The chain employs TRBV18 and TRBJ1-1, with 7 bases fitting TRBD1. CDR3 length equals 14 residues. V lost 5 bases and J lost 3; bases outside the gene matches: 6. CDR1 is KGHSH, CDR2 LQKENI, per germline. This CDR3 is CASSSNDRDTEAFF. In DNA form, the CDR3 reads TGTGCCAGCTCATCAAACGACAGGGACACTGAAGCTTTCTTT.

This clonotype occurred many times. This sequence joins TRBV6-2 or TRBV6-3 and TRBJ1-1; a weak D match, TRBD1 (5 bases). The CDR3 contains 17 residues. V shed 8 bases and J shed 0 bases, with 22 bases lying between them. Germline CDR1 MNHEY, CDR2 SVGEGT. This CDR3 reads CASGPDFILGVNTEAFF. CDR3 bases: TGTGCCAGCGGCCCGGACTTTATCCTGGGGGTGAACACTGAAGCTTTCTTT.